Sequencing of this T cell receptor beta chain was carried out in a study of CD8+ T cells in alopecia areata. The authors extracted RNA and reverse transcribed it into cDNA as the sequencing template. Assay used: immunoSEQ multiplex PCR; TCRdb lists only in-frame clones, some missing. The sample includes under 250,000 clones, approximately 70% of them seen just once. Noted treatment: oral pan-JAK inhibitor, 5-10 mg twice daily. Punch biopsies of lesional scalp, plus peripheral blood, were taken from alopecia areata patients. Germline assignment: CDR1 SQVTM and CDR2 ANQGSEA. The V end was cut by 5 bases, the J end by 1 base, with 15 bases between. The length of the CDR3 is 15 residues.

The sequencing used CD4+ T cells sorted from blood, collected around week 46, from a patient treated with tofacitinib. The chain uses TRBV29-1 and TRBJ1-5; tentatively, D is TRBD1 (5 bases). This TCR came from a human donor with alopecia areata. The CDR3 DNA follows: TGCAGCGTTCGGCAGGGAGGATCGAGCAATCAGCCCCAGCATTTT. Translated: CSVRQGGSSNQPQHF.